This T cell receptor (beta chain) was found in a study of blood T cell repertoires in COVID-19. Across the whole study: Sites across the United States, Italy and Spain contributed samples from acute and convalescent COVID-19. The analysed material was cDNA or gDNA that came from T cells, B-cell-depleted T cells, or PBMCs.

The CDR3 runs 13 residues. From germline, CDR1 is MNHEY and CDR2 SVGAGI. Trimming took off 6 bases at V and 6 bases at J, with 14 bases between the two ends. The authors' processing: Researchers report that nucleated cell counts were estimated from reference gene primer amplification. Libraries were prepared by immunoSEQ multiplex PCR; TCRdb keeps only in-frame clonotypes and omits some of them. V, J and clone size reflect that table, while D and trimming were determined from the DNA. Seen here are roughly 130,000 clones, about nine tenths observed once, and the top ten hold around 3.7%. This clone was seen only a few times.

The sequenced material came from peripheral blood. The chain has TRBV6-5 and TRBJ1-2, with D tentatively TRBD1 (6 bases). The origin of this receptor is a man in his fifties or sixties with active COVID-19. The CDR3 region has the DNA TGTGCCAGCAGCGTTAACAGGGAAAATGGCTACACCTTC. This translates into CASSVNRENGYTF.